The 14 T cell receptor beta chains below were found in one sample sequenced in a study of T-cell reconstitution after alpha-beta-depleted transplantation in children. Preparation of the TCRbeta library involved a method that used unique molecular identifiers. TCRdb reprocessed the PCR reads via MiXCR and lists one record per CDR3 protein. The sample contains 250,000 to 400,000 distinct CDR3 sequences, approximately 23% of which appear only once. This sample comprised PBMCs, mostly from graft donor cells, obtained 180 days after TCRalphabeta/CD19-depleted stem cell transplant. All receptors come from a male patient under 18 who had a stem cell transplant for acute lymphoblastic leukemia, so the T cells may come from the graft donor.

The chain links TRBV4-2 to TRBJ2-1; D perhaps matches TRBD2 (5 bases). This CDR3 contains 15 residues. V lost 1 base and J lost 7, with 14 bases in between. Germline V gene sequence: CDR1 LGHNA, CDR2 YNFKEQ. The CDR3 loop reads CASSQGRKAGNEQFF. CDR3 sequence (DNA): TGTGCCAGCAGCCAAGGTAGGAAGGCGGGTAATGAGCAGTTCTTC.

This clonotype was counted a few times. This rearrangement joins TRBV29-1 to TRBJ1-4; no clear D gene. Trimming stripped 7 bases from V and 7 bases from J, with 13 bases between. Per germline, CDR1 SQVTM and CDR2 ANQGSEA. The CDR3 has 12 amino acids. CDR3 sequence: CSAFYGPEKLFF. DNA for the CDR3: TGCAGCGCCTTCTATGGGCCTGAAAAACTGTTTTTT.

V usage is TRBV5-1 and J usage is TRBJ2-7, with no clear D. The V gene's germline CDR1 is SGHRS and CDR2 YFSETQ. Trimming took 0 bases from V and 5 from J, leaving 15 bases between them. The CDR3 runs 15 residues. The CDR3 reads CASSLEGQNPHEQYF. The CDR3 DNA reads as TGCGCCAGCAGCTTGGAAGGGCAAAACCCCCACGAGCAGTACTTC. Full variable domain (remainder filled in from reference TRBV5-1 and TRBJ2-7): KAGVTQTPRYLIKTRGQQVTLSCSPISGHRSVSWYQQTPGQGLQFLFEYFSETQRNKGNFPGRFSGRQFSNSRSEMNVSTLELGDSALYLCASSLEGQNPHEQYFGPGTRLTVT.

The chain has TRBV7-2 and TRBJ1-2; tentatively, D is TRBD1 (5 bases). There are 14 residues in the CDR3. V shed 3 bases and J shed 8 bases, with 16 bases lying between them. Looked up from germline, CDR1 is SGHTA and CDR2 is FQGNSA. The CDR3 reads CASSLSGRWAGYTF. CDR3 bases: TGTGCCAGCAGCTTGTCGGGACGCTGGGCCGGCTACACCTTC.

The CDR3 here is CASSSSTSVGNEQFF. DNA of the CDR3: TGTGCCAGCAGCTCCTCGACTAGTGTGGGCAATGAGCAGTTCTTC. The chain is built from TRBV11-1 and TRBJ2-1; D perhaps matches TRBD2 (6 bases). CDR1 is SGHAT and CDR2 is FQDESV in the germline V gene (reference sequence). V was cut by 4 bases and J by 6 bases, with 16 bases left in between. This CDR3 spans 15 amino acids. Full variable domain (remainder filled in from reference TRBV11-1 and TRBJ2-1): EAEVAQSPRYKITEKSQAVAFWCDPISGHATLYWYRQILGQGPELLVQFQDESVVDDSQLPKDRFSAERLKGVDSTLKIQPAELGDSAMYLCASSSSTSVGNEQFFGPGTRLTVL.

The genes are TRBV29-1 and TRBJ2-5; weak D call: TRBD1 (5 bases). From germline, CDR1 is SQVTM and CDR2 ANQGSEA. This CDR3 is built from 12 residues. CDR3: CNLDSLQETQYF. The CDR3 region has the DNA TGCAACCTCGACAGCCTACAAGAGACCCAGTACTTC.

Only a few counts were recorded for this clonotype. This chain joins TRBV11-1 and TRBJ2-2, with a weak D call TRBD2 (5 bases). V lost 5 bases to trimming and J lost 6 bases, with 13 bases between them. Germline loops: CDR1 SGHAT, CDR2 FQDESV (reference sequence). The CDR3 is made up of 14 amino acids. Written as DNA, the CDR3 is TGTGCCAGCAGCCTTACTAGAATACCCGGGGAGCTGTTTTTT. The encoded protein is CASSLTRIPGELFF.

The chain joins TRBV5-1 to TRBJ2-3; 12 bases map to TRBD2. This CDR3 comprises 16 residues. The germline V gene encodes CDR1 SGHRS and CDR2 YFSETQ. V gave up 3 bases and J gave up 6 bases; unmatched junction bases: 8. Written as DNA, the CDR3 is TGCGCCAGCAGCTACCAGACTAGCGGGAGAGGGGATACGCAGTATTTT. Translated, it gives CASSYQTSGRGDTQYF.

The V gene is TRBV11-2, the J gene TRBJ2-3; tentatively, D is TRBD1 (6 bases). The CDR3 loop spans 16 amino acids. The V end was cut by 6 bases, the J end by 2 bases, with 18 bases between. Germline V gene sequence: CDR1 SGHAT, CDR2 FQNNGV. The CDR3 DNA sequence: TGTGCCAGCAGACGTGTAGGGGGATCCGCCACAGATACGCAGTATTTT. This encodes CASRRVGGSATDTQYF.

The chain combines TRBV6-2 or TRBV6-3 with TRBJ2-7; TRBD2 matches at 9 bases. In germline, CDR1 is MNHEY, CDR2 SVGEGT. V was clipped by 6 bases and J by 1 base; unmatched bases: 16. The CDR3 runs 18 residues. CDR3 loop: CASSPVRGAREGSYEQYF. CDR3 nucleotide sequence: TGTGCCAGCAGCCCGGTTCGGGGGGCGCGGGAGGGATCCTACGAGCAGTACTTC.

The count of this clonotype is one. This chain joins TRBV4-2 and TRBJ2-3, with D tentatively TRBD2 (6 bases). Germline values: CDR1 LGHNA, CDR2 YNFKEQ. The CDR3 spans 16 residues. Trimming left V 0 bases short and J 2 bases short, with 12 bases between. The CDR3 here is CASSQEEAGYTDTQYF. CDR3 in DNA: TGTGCCAGCAGCCAAGAAGAAGCGGGTTACACAGATACGCAGTATTTT.

This clonotype was detected only once. This rearrangement joins TRBV20-1 to TRBJ2-1, with TRBD2 matching 14 bases. The CDR3 loop spans 18 amino acids. The V and J ends lost 0 bases and 8 bases, in that order; junction bases with no gene match: 12. The V gene's germline CDR1 is DFQATT and CDR2 SNEGSKA (reference sequence). The CDR3 nucleotides are TGCAGTGCTAGAGATAGGGGACTAGCGGGAGCCCAACACTATGAGCAGTTCTTC. This translates into CSARDRGLAGAQHYEQFF.

This clonotype was observed many times. The J gene is TRBJ2-1, the V gene TRBV29-1; TRBD2 agrees at 11 bases. The germline V gene encodes CDR1 SQVTM and CDR2 ANQGSEA. This CDR3 contains 15 residues. V was pared by 3 bases and J by 8 bases, with 9 bases of the junction left unmatched. The DNA for the CDR3 is TGCAGCGTTGATACTCCAGGACTAGCGGGCTATGAGCAGTTCTTC. Translating gives CSVDTPGLAGYEQFF.

This clonotype was counted between two and nine times. The chain uses TRBV5-1 and TRBJ2-5, with TRBD1 identical over 9 bases. V was pared by 4 bases and J by 0 bases, with 4 bases of the junction left unmatched. The CDR3 has 15 amino acids. Germline CDR1 is SGHRS and CDR2 is YFSETQ. The CDR3 nucleotides read TGCGCCAGCAGCCGGGACAGGGCTGACCAAGAGACCCAGTACTTC. It translates to CASSRDRADQETQYF. The full variable domain, its missing parts supplied by reference TRBV5-1 and TRBJ2-5, is KAGVTQTPRYLIKTRGQQVTLSCSPISGHRSVSWYQQTPGQGLQFLFEYFSETQRNKGNFPGRFSGRQFSNSRSEMNVSTLELGDSALYLCASSRDRADQETQYFGPGTRLLVL.